Detailed here is one TCR beta chain. Antigen: not known. The source of the sample is a study of cytomegalovirus exposure and HLA in healthy donors. Overall study context: Unique TCRs numbering roughly 85 million, obtained from HLA-typed donors, made up an early data release.

Per germline, CDR1 MNHEY and CDR2 SVGAGI. This CDR3 is built from 14 residues. V lost 2 bases, J lost 4 bases, and 8 bases lay in between. General study results and limits: Cytomegalovirus association was assigned to about 150 TCR beta chains. Sequencing probably produced one cluster of sequence variants that were highly shared.

PCR involved 60 Vbeta and 13 Jbeta primers. The repertoire was sequenced with immunoSEQ multiplex PCR; TCRdb's copy has only in-frame clones and lacks some. The data contain about 77,000 clones, approximately 78% of them singletons. This sequence originates from a man aged 35-49 years in good health and CMV-seronegative. The sample consisted of PBMCs. The rearrangement joins TRBV6-5 to TRBJ2-2, with D possibly TRBD1 on 6 matching bases. In DNA form, the CDR3 reads TGTGCCAGCAGTTACAACAGGGTCACCGGGGAGCTGTTTTTT. This translates into CASSYNRVTGELFF.